A single sample gave rise to the 12 T cell receptor beta chains below, sequenced in a study of T cells expressing NK-cell markers. Each CDR3 protein gets one entry in TCRdb, which reprocessed the 5' RACE reads and gives no DNA. The sample holds about 160,000 distinct CDR3 sequences. Sample: blood T cells: a sorted CD56 or NKG2C T cell subset, CD4+ or CD8+ T cells, or bulk PBMC T cells (not recorded which). These receptors were collected from a woman aged 18 to 69 in good health.

The V gene is TRBV5-1, the J gene TRBJ2-2. Germline assignment: CDR1 SGHRS and CDR2 YFSETQ. CDR3 size: 15 residues. The CDR3 sequence is CASSQTGANTGELFF.

The V gene is TRBV3-1, the J gene TRBJ1-3; TCRdb calls TRBD1, which cannot be checked without DNA. The CDR3 is 16 residues long. Looked up from germline, CDR1 is LGHDT and CDR2 is YNNKEL (reference sequence). The CDR3 sequence: CASSRRTGGSGNTIYF.

The CDR3 loop is CASSSLGVNTEAFF. The J gene is TRBJ1-1, the V gene TRBV7-9. CDR3 length: 14 amino acids. CDR1 and CDR2 from the germline V gene are SEHNR and FQNEAQ (reference sequence).

The rearrangement uses TRBV28 and TRBJ2-5; the TCRdb D gene call, TRBD2, has no DNA to confirm it. CDR1 and CDR2 (germline): MDHEN, SYDVKM. This CDR3 has 14 residues. The CDR3 sequence is CASIQGGLEETQYF. Based on the CDR3 plus reference TRBV28 and TRBJ2-5, the full variable domain is DVKVTQSSRYLVKRTGEKVFLECVQDMDHENMFWYRQDPGLGLRLIYFSYDVKMKEKGDIPEGYSVSREKKERFSLILESASTNQTSMYLCASIQGGLEETQYFGPGTRLLVL.

CDR3 protein: CASSLAPQGVHFNQPQHF. This chain links TRBV5-1 with TRBJ1-5; TCRdb selects TRBD1, and the lack of DNA leaves this call unchecked. The CDR3 totals 18 residues. The germline V gene encodes CDR1 SGHRS and CDR2 YFSETQ. The full variable domain, with the rest looked up from reference TRBV5-1 and TRBJ1-5, is KAGVTQTPRYLIKTRGQQVTLSCSPISGHRSVSWYQQTPGQGLQFLFEYFSETQRNKGNFPGRFSGRQFSNSRSEMNVSTLELGDSALYLCASSLAPQGVHFNQPQHFGDGTRLSIL.

V gene TRBV20-1 combines with J gene TRBJ1-5. The germline V gene encodes CDR1 DFQATT and CDR2 SNEGSKA (reference sequence). This CDR3 is built from 15 residues. The CDR3 spells CSAREPGGPNQPQHF.

The chain joins TRBV7-3 to TRBJ1-3; TCRdb's D call, TRBD1, is unchecked because there is no DNA. The CDR3 runs to 13 residues. The V gene's germline CDR1 is SGHTA and CDR2 FQGTGA. CDR3 region: CASSQGPGNTIYF.

The genes are TRBV28 and TRBJ1-5; the TCRdb D gene call, TRBD1, has no DNA to confirm it. The CDR3 runs 15 residues. The germline V gene encodes CDR1 MDHEN and CDR2 SYDVKM. The CDR3 sequence: CASRPGQAGNQPQHF.

The V and J genes are TRBV10-3 and TRBJ2-3; the TRBD2 assignment by TCRdb is unverifiable without DNA. Germline V CDR1 and CDR2: ENHRY, SYGVKD. The CDR3 spans 16 residues. CDR3 sequence reads: CAISEGSSGWTDTQYF.

The V call is TRBV5-1, the J call TRBJ2-2; checking the TCRdb D call of TRBD1 is not possible without DNA. The CDR3 length is 13 residues. The V gene's germline CDR1 is SGHRS and CDR2 YFSETQ. The CDR3: CASSTGTAGELFF.

This chain connects TRBV4-1 to TRBJ1-2; without DNA, the TCRdb call of TRBD1 cannot be checked. Germline V lookup: CDR1 MGHRA, CDR2 YSYEKL. The CDR3 totals 15 residues. The CDR3 sequence is CASSQGPNRDHGYTF.

The chain is built from TRBV4-2 and TRBJ1-6; TCRdb proposes TRBD1, but this gene call is untestable without DNA. The CDR3 totals 18 residues. Germline CDR1 reads LGHNA; CDR2 reads YNFKEQ. CDR3 residues: CASSQDGDRDKGNSPLHF.